This TCR beta chain appears in the sequencing data of a study of T cell clones after liver transplantation. V lost 4 bases, J lost 0 bases, and 3 bases stayed unmatched. The CDR3 totals 15 residues. Germline V CDR1 and CDR2: SGHTA, FQGNSA. Generated by immunoSEQ multiplex PCR, the TCRdb table keeps only in-frame clones and is missing some. Of around 100,000 clones in the sample, roughly 80% were seen once. The receptor was derived from a human patient who received a liver transplant. Some of the T cells may derive from the graft donor. The sample in question was CD4+ T cells from blood, obtained approximately 43 months after liver transplant. The chain is built from TRBV7-2 and TRBJ2-1; 7 nucleotides line up with TRBD1. The CDR3 sequence: CASSSRQGSYNEQFF. The CDR3 DNA reads TGTGCCAGCAGCTCCCGACAGGGCTCCTACAATGAGCAGTTCTTC.